This T cell receptor (beta chain) was sequenced in a study of T cells after yellow fever vaccination. Germline CDR1 and CDR2: MNHEY and SMNVEV (reference sequence). This CDR3 region has 15 residues. Trimming cost V 6 bases and J 7 bases, with 18 bases left between them. MiXCR was run by TCRdb on the 5' RACE reads, yielding one entry per CDR3 protein. There are just under 600,000 distinct CDR3 sequences in the sample; roughly 12% occur only once, and about 14% lies in the top ten. The TCR comes from a man aged 25 to 40 who received the YFV17D yellow fever vaccine. The chain recombines TRBV27 with TRBJ2-2; unclear D gene. The sequences come from PBMCs, collected on the day of the yellow fever booster vaccination. The CDR3 protein is CASSYLSEMGGELFF. The CDR3, as DNA: TGTGCCAGCAGCTATTTGAGCGAGATGGGCGGGGAGCTGTTTTTT.